This T cell receptor (beta chain) comes out of a study of OX40 agonist ivuxolimab in advanced cancers. The wider study: Patients received ivuxolimab, an intravenous treatment, every 2 weeks at 0.01 to 10 mg/kg. Among those enrolled, mean age was 60 years (range about 23 to 90) and 82.7% were male.

With autoimmune disease history or systemic immunosuppression, patients were excluded. V gave up 0 bases and J gave up 7 bases, with 7 bases separating them. Germline V CDR1 and CDR2: SGHNT, YYREEE (reference sequence). This CDR3 spans 13 amino acids. On this clone itself: The antigen remains unidentified.

Sequencing was performed with immunoSEQ multiplex PCR; in TCRdb, only in-frame clones are kept and a portion is missing. This sample has over 95,000 clones; around 90% occur once, and the top ten carry around 0.3%. Study-wide findings and caveats: At 0.1 to 3.0 mg/kg and by week 6, CD4+ and CD8+ T cells in the blood had expanded clonally.

The source was CD4+ or CD8+ T cells sorted from blood, collected in a trial of the OX40 agonist ivuxolimab. This sequence joins TRBV5-4 and TRBJ1-4; D is possibly TRBD1 (6 bases). The sequence derives from an adult with an advanced solid tumor such as melanoma, head and neck, liver or kidney cancer. The CDR3 is CASSLGGAEKLFF. The CDR3 DNA follows: TGTGCCAGCAGCTTGGGGGGGGCTGAAAAACTGTTTTTT.